Included here is one T cell receptor beta chain sequence, with context. The CDR3 extends over 13 amino acids. The V and J ends lost 6 bases and 3 bases respectively, with 12 bases between them. Germline V gives CDR1 SQVTM, CDR2 ANQGSEA. In the original analysis: ImmunoSEQ sequences covered only the junction and lacked quality scores; filtering therefore differed. Measured with immunoSEQ multiplex PCR; TCRdb has only the in-frame clones, and not every one. That table supplies the V and J calls and clone size; D and trimming were determined from the DNA. The sample lists over a million clones, nearly 99% occurring once. These data belong to a study of shared clonotypes between healthy human individuals.

Sequences were obtained from naive CD4+ T cells sorted from blood. Subset denoted: CD45RA+ positively selected. This clonotype originated in a man aged 30-40 years in good health. The chain recombines TRBV29-1 with TRBJ2-1, with D possibly TRBD2 on 6 matching bases. The CDR3 sequence is CSVSGTYYNEQFF. The CDR3 coding sequence is TGCAGCGTGTCCGGGACTTACTACAATGAGCAGTTCTTC.